This T cell receptor (beta chain) emerged from a study of OX40 agonist ivuxolimab in advanced cancers. As for the study in general: The study reported partial responses in three patients: one hepatocellular carcinoma, two cutaneous melanoma. The study's findings and limits: Expansion of clones was among the lowest in partial responders at 0.1-3.0 mg/kg.

CDR3 length equals 16 residues. The germline gives CDR1 MGHDK, CDR2 SYGVNS. The V segment lost 7 bases and the J segment 4 bases; nucleotides outside the gene matches: 9. Repertoires were generated with immunoSEQ multiplex PCR, while TCRdb's copy carries only in-frame clones and drops some. The data show tens of thousands of clones, roughly nine tenths seen once. Peripheral blood came from all dose cohorts at three timepoints. Concerning this clone: The antigen remains undetermined.

This TCR was recovered from an adult with an advanced solid tumor such as melanoma, head and neck, liver or kidney cancer. This sample comprised CD4+ or CD8+ T cells sorted from blood, obtained in a trial of the OX40 agonist ivuxolimab. The V and J genes are TRBV25-1 and TRBJ2-2, with 10 bases matching TRBD2. CDR3 nucleotide sequence: TGTGCCAGCACACCGATTAGCGGGAGGAGCACCGGGGAGCTGTTTTTT. The encoded protein is CASTPISGRSTGELFF.